This TCR beta chain is drawn from a study of T cells in Graves' hyperthyroidism and ophthalmopathy. Broader study findings: Most thyroid clonotypes expanded above 0.001 were also detected in blood.

Patients aged 18 to 65 had newly diagnosed hyperthyroidism that had lasted under 2 months. Germline V lookup: CDR1 DFQATT, CDR2 SNEGSKA (reference sequence). Trimming stripped 5 bases from V and 5 bases from J, with 13 bases between. This CDR3 spans 14 amino acids. Regions amplified from RNA transcripts were the TCR beta CDR3 regions. A first-round RT-PCR of the TCR CDR3 used the HTBI primer set. TCRdb analysed the multiplex PCR reads with MiXCR anew, one entry per CDR3 protein. The table records hundreds of thousands of distinct CDR3 sequences, roughly 37% of them present only once. Details on this clonotype: The antigen remains unidentified. Just one base apart from a much larger clone, this may be a read error.

V gene TRBV20-1 combines with J gene TRBJ1-6; D might be TRBD1 (6 bases). This receptor was taken from a man in his late teens or twenties with Graves' hyperthyroidism. Sequenced input: blood. The CDR3 nucleotides are TGCAGTGCTTTGGGCCAGGGGCATAATTCACCCCTCCACTTT. Translated, it gives CSALGQGHNSPLHF.